A selection of T cell receptor beta chains follows, all from one sample in a study of human T cells and chemical hapten exposure. TCRdb reanalysed the RACE reads using MiXCR and keeps one entry per CDR3 protein. Of about 54,000 distinct CDR3 sequences listed, around 10% were seen once; the top ten hold under 2%. The sample was whole blood, taken in connection with sensitization to the hapten diphenylcyclopropenone (DPC). Receptor source: a woman between 45 and 65 years old with alopecia areata. Some clones in this sample may be carry-over from other donors' samples. The CDR3 runs from the conserved cysteine through the conserved F or W. A D gene is named only where the DNA matches it firmly. Size is omitted from some rows. Given values are once, few, many or a class for expanded clones.

d_call: -; j_call: TRBJ1-2; v_call: TRBV7-2; clone_size: few; cdr3_aa: CASSLGSAYGYTF; cdr3_nt: TGTGCCAGCAGCTTAGGTTCAGCTTATGGCTACACCTTC
d_call: TRBD2; j_call: TRBJ2-3; v_call: TRBV29-1; clone_size: -; cdr3_aa: CSVVPGGDTQYF; cdr3_nt: TGCAGCGTTGTTCCCGGGGGGGATACGCAGTATTTT
d_call: -; j_call: TRBJ1-1; v_call: TRBV11-1; clone_size: -; cdr3_aa: CASSSNVGAEAFF; cdr3_nt: TGTGCCAGCAGCTCTAACGTGGGGGCCGAAGCTTTCTTT
d_call: -; j_call: TRBJ2-5; v_call: TRBV28; clone_size: many; cdr3_aa: CASRWGIETTQYF; cdr3_nt: TGTGCCAGCAGGTGGGGCATAGAGACGACCCAGTACTTC
d_call: -; j_call: TRBJ1-5; v_call: TRBV3-1; clone_size: many; cdr3_aa: CASSPDGGKGNQPQHF; cdr3_nt: TGTGCCAGCAGTCCCGACGGGGGGAAGGGCAATCAGCCCCAGCATTTT
d_call: TRBD1; j_call: TRBJ1-2; v_call: TRBV24-1; clone_size: many; cdr3_aa: CATSAGGQGYGGYTF; cdr3_nt: TGTGCCACCAGTGCTGGGGGACAGGGGTACGGTGGCTACACCTTC
d_call: -; j_call: TRBJ2-7; v_call: TRBV28; clone_size: -; cdr3_aa: CASHGAYEQYF; cdr3_nt: TGTGCCAGCCACGGGGCCTACGAGCAGTACTTC
d_call: -; j_call: TRBJ2-7; v_call: TRBV4-1; clone_size: -; cdr3_aa: CASSEARDPWYEQYF; cdr3_nt: TGCGCCAGCAGCGAGGCCAGGGATCCATGGTACGAGCAGTACTTC
d_call: -; j_call: TRBJ1-1; v_call: TRBV14; clone_size: few; cdr3_aa: CASSQSGAMNTEAFF; cdr3_nt: TGTGCCAGCAGCCAAAGCGGGGCCATGAACACTGAAGCTTTCTTT
d_call: -; j_call: TRBJ2-5; v_call: TRBV11-2; clone_size: -; cdr3_aa: CASSLGNRKETQYF; cdr3_nt: TGTGCCAGCAGCTTAGGGAACAGGAAAGAGACCCAGTACTTC
d_call: TRBD2; j_call: TRBJ2-7; v_call: TRBV5-1; clone_size: -; cdr3_aa: CASSLESGGYEQYF; cdr3_nt: TGCGCCAGCAGCTTGGAGAGCGGGGGCTACGAGCAGTACTTC
d_call: -; j_call: TRBJ1-5; v_call: TRBV7-9; clone_size: many; cdr3_aa: CASSLAQGNGNQPQHF; cdr3_nt: TGTGCCAGCAGCTTAGCCCAGGGCAATGGCAATCAGCCCCAGCATTTT
d_call: -; j_call: TRBJ2-1; v_call: TRBV7-6; clone_size: -; cdr3_aa: CASSLRPTGDNEQFF; cdr3_nt: TGTGCCAGCAGCTTACGGCCCACCGGGGACAATGAGCAGTTCTTC
d_call: -; j_call: TRBJ2-2; v_call: TRBV20-1; clone_size: many; cdr3_aa: CSAPYGAGELFF; cdr3_nt: TGCAGTGCCCCCTATGGGGCCGGGGAGCTGTTTTTT
d_call: -; j_call: TRBJ2-7; v_call: TRBV2; clone_size: few; cdr3_aa: CASSVGTGTLGEQYF; cdr3_nt: TGTGCCAGCAGTGTAGGGACCGGGACCCTTGGCGAGCAGTACTTC
d_call: TRBD1; j_call: TRBJ2-1; v_call: TRBV5-5; clone_size: -; cdr3_aa: CASSLRGQGFDEQFF; cdr3_nt: TGTGCCAGCAGCCTGAGGGGACAGGGGTTCGATGAGCAGTTCTTC
d_call: -; j_call: TRBJ1-1; v_call: TRBV7-9; clone_size: many; cdr3_aa: CASSPPIQGEWLSESEAFF; cdr3_nt: TGTGCCAGCAGCCCACCGATACAGGGAGAGTGGTTGAGTGAGTCTGAAGCTTTCTTT
d_call: -; j_call: TRBJ2-2; v_call: TRBV5-1; clone_size: many; cdr3_aa: CASSLWVRDPNTGELFF; cdr3_nt: TGCGCCAGCAGCTTATGGGTAAGGGATCCGAACACCGGGGAGCTGTTTTTT
d_call: TRBD2; j_call: TRBJ2-1; v_call: TRBV27; clone_size: few; cdr3_aa: CASSSRLKGLAASYNEQFF; cdr3_nt: TGTGCCAGCAGTTCACGCCTTAAGGGACTAGCGGCCTCCTACAATGAGCAGTTCTTC